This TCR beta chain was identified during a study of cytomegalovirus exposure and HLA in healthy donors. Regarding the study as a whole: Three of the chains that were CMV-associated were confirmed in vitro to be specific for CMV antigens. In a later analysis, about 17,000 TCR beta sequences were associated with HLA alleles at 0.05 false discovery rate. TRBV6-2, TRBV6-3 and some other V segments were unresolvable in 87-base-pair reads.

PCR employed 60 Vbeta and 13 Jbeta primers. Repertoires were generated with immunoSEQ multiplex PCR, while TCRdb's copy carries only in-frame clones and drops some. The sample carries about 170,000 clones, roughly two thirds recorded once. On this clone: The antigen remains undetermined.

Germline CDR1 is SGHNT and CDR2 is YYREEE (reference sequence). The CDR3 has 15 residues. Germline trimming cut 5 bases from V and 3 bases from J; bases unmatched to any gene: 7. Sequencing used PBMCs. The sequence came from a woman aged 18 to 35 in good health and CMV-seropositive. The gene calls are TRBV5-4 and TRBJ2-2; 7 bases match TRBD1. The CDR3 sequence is CASSIKGADTGELFF. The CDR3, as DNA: TGTGCCAGCAGTATCAAGGGGGCCGACACCGGGGAGCTGTTTTTT.